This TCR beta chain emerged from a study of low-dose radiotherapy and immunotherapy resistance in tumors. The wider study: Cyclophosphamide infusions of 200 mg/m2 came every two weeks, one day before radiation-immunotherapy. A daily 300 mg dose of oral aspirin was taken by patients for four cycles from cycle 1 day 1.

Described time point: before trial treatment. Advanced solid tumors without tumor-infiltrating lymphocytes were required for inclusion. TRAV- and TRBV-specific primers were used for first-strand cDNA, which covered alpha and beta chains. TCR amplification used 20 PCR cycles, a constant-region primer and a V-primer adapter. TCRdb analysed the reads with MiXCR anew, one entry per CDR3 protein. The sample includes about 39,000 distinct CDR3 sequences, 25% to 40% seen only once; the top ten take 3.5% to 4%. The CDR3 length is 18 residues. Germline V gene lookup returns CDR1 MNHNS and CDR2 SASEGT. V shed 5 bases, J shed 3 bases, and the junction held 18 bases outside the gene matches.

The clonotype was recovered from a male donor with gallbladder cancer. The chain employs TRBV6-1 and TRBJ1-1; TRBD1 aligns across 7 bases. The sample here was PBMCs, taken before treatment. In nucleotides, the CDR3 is TGTGCCAGCAGTTCACTGGTAGGGGGCGTAATGGTGGACACTGAAGCTTTCTTT. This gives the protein CASSSLVGGVMVDTEAFF.